These 24 T cell receptor beta chains were all obtained from the same sample, sequenced in a study of T cells in Graves' hyperthyroidism and ophthalmopathy (dated by TCRdb to the late 2010s). Library generation was performed with multiplex PCR. Sequencing relied on an Illumina HiSeq 2000. Amplification of TCR beta CDR3 regions was carried out from RNA transcripts. A first-round RT-PCR of the TCR CDR3 used the HTBI primer set with the Qiagen OneStep RT-PCR kit. Through fastp at Q25 and MiXCR, TCRdb rebuilt clones from the public reads, retaining in-frame beta chains. Identical CDR3 proteins give one entry, which carries the most common genes and DNA. The sample profile shows roughly 280,000 distinct CDR3 sequences; about 15% of them were found once. The ten most abundant clones make up approximately 60% of the sample. Source material: blood. Receptor source: a woman in her sixties with Graves' ophthalmopathy.

On this clonotype: Germline and junction disagree at one end, which may indicate a read error. V is TRBV11-2 and J is TRBJ2-1, with D possibly matching TRBD1 (5 bases). This CDR3 is built from 15 residues. The germline V gene encodes CDR1 SGHAT and CDR2 FQNNGV. The CDR3 here is CASSQAPGNNNEQFF. The CDR3 nucleotides read TGCGCCAGCAGCCAAGCGCCAGGGAACAACAATGAGCAGTTCTTC.

This clonotype was seen many times. The gene calls are TRBV20-1 and TRBJ2-5; the match to TRBD2 covers 8 bases. V lost 5 bases and J lost 4; bases outside the gene matches: 12. The CDR3 runs 15 residues. The germline V gene encodes CDR1 DFQATT and CDR2 SNEGSKA (reference sequence). CDR3 nucleotide sequence: TGCAGTGCTCGCCTGACTAGCGCAGGAGGAGAGACCCAGTACTTC. Protein sequence: CSARLTSAGGETQYF.

This clonotype showed up many times. The chain uses TRBV7-2 and TRBJ1-1; D gene uncertain. CDR3 size: 13 residues. The V gene lost 3 bases and the J gene lost 2 bases, with 7 bases spanning the gap. CDR1 and CDR2 (germline): SGHTA, FQGNSA. CDR3 DNA: TGTGCCAGCAGCTTTCTTAGTAACACTGAAGCTTTCTTT. This sequence encodes CASSFLSNTEAFF.

This clonotype was seen a handful of times. The chain links TRBV4-1 to TRBJ1-1; D perhaps matches TRBD1 (6 bases). There are 14 residues in the CDR3. Deletions cut 10 bases from V and 4 bases from J, with 19 bases between. Germline V lookup: CDR1 MGHRA, CDR2 YSYEKL. The CDR3 DNA reads TGCGCCACGCAGAGAGGGACAACTTCCACTGAAGCTTTCTTT. Its translation is CATQRGTTSTEAFF.

Ten or more counts support this clonotype. The chain links TRBV5-1 to TRBJ2-7; D call uncertain. This CDR3 is built from 12 residues. Germline CDR1 reads SGHRS; CDR2 reads YFSETQ. Trimming removed 2 bases from V and 1 base from J, with 4 bases in between. Here the CDR3 reads CASSFESYEQYF. CDR3 sequence (DNA): TGCGCCAGCAGCTTTGAGTCCTACGAGCAGTACTTC.

This clonotype was picked up a small number of times. The V gene is TRBV27, the J gene TRBJ1-1; D gene unclear. Germline CDR1 reads MNHEY; CDR2 reads SMNVEV (reference sequence). Trimming took off 5 bases at V and 8 bases at J, with 18 bases between the two ends. There are 14 residues in the CDR3. In DNA, the CDR3 is TGTGCCAGCAGTCCAGAGATTAGCGGCCCAGAAGCTTTCTTT. This translates into CASSPEISGPEAFF.

This clonotype was picked up many times. The chain uses TRBV2 and TRBJ2-3; no definite D call. Germline values: CDR1 SNHLY, CDR2 FYNNEI. The CDR3 extends over 12 amino acids. The ends were cut back, 4 bases at V and 2 bases at J, with 4 bases in the middle. The CDR3 here is CASSAITDTQYF. The CDR3, as DNA: TGTGCCAGCAGTGCCATCACAGATACGCAGTATTTT.

This clonotype was counted ten times or more. The CDR3 is CAISESRGLHEKLFF. Written as DNA, the CDR3 is TGTGCCATCAGTGAGTCCAGGGGGCTACATGAAAAACTGTTTTTT. The chain has TRBV10-3 and TRBJ1-4, with 8 bases fitting TRBD1. Germline V gives CDR1 ENHRY, CDR2 SYGVKD. This CDR3 has 15 amino acids. The V segment lost 0 bases and the J segment 6 bases; nucleotides outside the gene matches: 3.

As for this clonotype: Just one base apart from a much larger clone, this may be a read error. The genes are TRBV20-1 and TRBJ1-6; 9 bases align to TRBD1. J gave up 8 bases and V 7 bases, and 12 bases lay outside the gene matches. The CDR3 is 15 residues long. Germline CDR1 DFQATT, CDR2 SNEGSKA (reference sequence). The CDR3 is CSVRRPGQGYSPLHF. DNA of the CDR3: TGCAGTGTCCGGAGACCGGGACAGGGTTATTCACCCCTCCACTTT.

This rearrangement joins TRBV2 to TRBJ2-5, with unresolved D. Germline loops: CDR1 SNHLY, CDR2 FYNNEI. V was trimmed by 11 bases and J by 1 base, leaving 8 bases between them. This CDR3 region has 11 residues. The CDR3 loop reads CACCFQETQYF. CDR3 in DNA: TGTGCCTGCTGTTTCCAAGAGACCCAGTACTTC.

This clonotype has a count of ten or more. This sequence joins TRBV28 and TRBJ1-5; 9 nucleotides agree with TRBD1. The CDR3 has 19 amino acids. J gave up 7 bases and V 1 base, and 17 bases lay outside the gene matches. Per germline, CDR1 MDHEN and CDR2 SYDVKM. This CDR3 is CASSLSGLGDRAFAQPQHF. As DNA, the CDR3 is TGTGCCAGCAGTTTATCTGGACTCGGGGACAGGGCATTCGCGCAGCCCCAGCATTTT.

This clonotype was detected ten times or more. The CDR3 DNA sequence: TGCAGTGCTAGACCCCAATTATGGGGGGGCGAGACCCAGTACTTC. Its protein product is CSARPQLWGGETQYF. This sequence joins TRBV20-1 and TRBJ2-5; possibly TRBD2 for D (7 bases). Germline CDR1 reads DFQATT; CDR2 reads SNEGSKA (reference sequence). The ends were cut back, 2 bases at V and 5 bases at J, with 18 bases in the middle. The CDR3 length is 15 residues.

This clonotype has ten or more counts. CDR3 coding DNA: TGTGCCAGCAGCTTAGACCCCCAGGGAATTGTAACCGGGGAGCTGTTTTTT. It codes for CASSLDPQGIVTGELFF. V usage is TRBV7-2 and J usage is TRBJ2-2; weak D call: TRBD1 (5 bases). V was trimmed by 1 base and J by 5 bases, leaving 17 bases between them. Germline CDR1 reads SGHTA; CDR2 reads FQGNSA. This CDR3 region has 17 residues.

This clonotype has a count of ten or more. The rearrangement uses TRBV7-2 and TRBJ1-4, with D maybe TRBD1 (6 bases). CDR1 SGHTA and CDR2 FQGNSA come from the germline V gene. V shed 0 bases and J shed 5 bases, with 25 bases lying between them. This CDR3 comprises 20 residues. In DNA form, the CDR3 reads TGTGCCAGCAGCTTAGCGCCTTTTAGCTTGGGGGCAGGGCCAAATGAAAAACTGTTTTTT. Translation gives CASSLAPFSLGAGPNEKLFF.

This clonotype was found a few times. The chain combines TRBV28 with TRBJ2-4; 8 bases map to TRBD1. Germline trimming cut 4 bases from V and 2 bases from J; bases unmatched to any gene: 4. The CDR3 is made up of 15 amino acids. Germline V gene lookup returns CDR1 MDHEN and CDR2 SYDVKM. The CDR3 DNA follows: TGTGCCAGCAGTTCAGGGGGCGCGACCAAAAACATTCAGTACTTC. As protein: CASSSGGATKNIQYF.

A few counts support this clonotype. This may be a read error: a much more frequent sequence differs by one nucleotide. The genes are TRBV20-1 and TRBJ2-2; 8 nucleotides line up with TRBD1. Germline assignment: CDR1 DFQATT and CDR2 SNEGSKA (reference sequence). The CDR3 has 16 residues. Losses at the gene ends were 0 bases for V and 1 base for J; bases not matched to a gene: 4. CDR3: CSARDAGTGNTGELFF. In DNA, the CDR3 is TGCAGTGCTAGAGACGCCGGGACAGGGAACACCGGGGAGCTGTTTTTT.

This clonotype has only a few counts. This chain uses TRBV12-3 or TRBV12-4 with TRBJ1-4, with a possible D match to TRBD1 (6 bases). The CDR3 has 14 residues. V shed 7 bases and J shed 5 bases, with 14 bases lying between them. The CDR3 DNA follows: TGTGCCAGCAACGATAGGGGGATCAATGAAAAACTGTTTTTT. Residues: CASNDRGINEKLFF.

This clonotype was recorded at least ten times. The rearrangement links TRBV6-2 or TRBV6-3 to TRBJ2-7; unclear D gene. CDR1 and CDR2 from the germline V gene are MNHEY and SVGEGT. This CDR3 contains 12 residues. Trimming removed 4 bases from V and 0 bases from J, with 4 bases in between. CDR3 amino acids: CASSWNSYEQYF. The CDR3 coding sequence is TGTGCCAGCAGTTGGAACTCCTACGAGCAGTACTTC.

Remarks on this clonotype: Just one base apart from a much larger clone, this may be a read error. The CDR3 spells CASSSTSSGTTNTGELLF. The DNA of the CDR3 is TGTGCCAGCAGCTCAACCTCCTCCGGGACTACGAACACCGGGGAGCTGCTTTTT. This chain joins TRBV7-2 and TRBJ2-2; 7 nucleotides line up with TRBD2. The CDR3 runs 18 residues. In germline, CDR1 is SGHTA, CDR2 FQGNSA.

At least ten counts were recorded for this clonotype. The chain links TRBV3-1 to TRBJ1-2, with D possibly TRBD1 on 6 matching bases. V dropped 4 bases and J dropped 4 bases, with 10 bases sitting between them. The CDR3 has 13 residues. The germline V gene encodes CDR1 LGHDT and CDR2 YNNKEL (reference sequence). The CDR3 region has the DNA TGTGCCAGCAGCCCAACAGGGTCCTATGGCTACACCTTC. Translating it yields CASSPTGSYGYTF.

This rearrangement joins TRBV12-3 or TRBV12-4 to TRBJ2-2; no clear D. The CDR3 contains 13 residues. The V gene lost 3 bases and the J gene lost 6 bases, with 8 bases spanning the gap. The CDR3 sequence: CASSFDDPGELFF. The CDR3 DNA sequence: TGTGCCAGCAGTTTCGACGACCCCGGGGAGCTGTTTTTT.

This clonotype was seen a handful of times. This chain uses TRBV24-1 with TRBJ2-1; D uncertain. CDR3 length equals 14 residues. V dropped 3 bases and J dropped 5 bases, with 10 bases sitting between them. Germline V gene sequence: CDR1 KGHDR, CDR2 SFDVKD. The CDR3 DNA is TGTGCCACCAGTGATGGTGGACGGAACAATGAGCAGTTCTTC. It is translated as CATSDGGRNNEQFF.

The chain employs TRBV19 and TRBJ1-5, with a weak D call TRBD1 (5 bases). Germline lookup yields CDR1 LNHDA and CDR2 SQIVND (reference sequence). This CDR3 region has 16 residues. The ends were cut back, 1 base at V and 6 bases at J, with 16 bases in the middle. The CDR3 sequence: CASSIVGRFLSQPQHF. In DNA, the CDR3 is TGTGCCAGTAGTATAGTGGGACGTTTTTTGTCTCAGCCCCAGCATTTT.

This clonotype showed up just a few times. V and J are TRBV5-1 and TRBJ1-1; TRBD1 matches at 7 bases. The CDR3 loop spans 15 amino acids. Germline V gives CDR1 SGHRS, CDR2 YFSETQ. The junction had 14 bases not matched to a gene; V was cut back by 4 bases and J by 8 bases. CDR3 region: CASSATGTASMEAFF. The CDR3 DNA follows: TGCGCCAGCAGCGCAACCGGGACAGCCTCCATGGAAGCTTTCTTT.